This TCR beta chain was recovered during a study of T-cell reconstitution after alpha-beta-depleted transplantation in children. Study results and caveats: Diversity and T-cell counts at one year after transplant derived mostly from new T cells. Some patients showed high day-60 TCRbeta diversity, which derived from surviving recipient T cells and thymic progenitors. Reportedly, roughly two months post-transplant, alpha-beta T cells arose from several hundred expanded graft clones.

Unique molecular identifiers were incorporated into the prepared TCRbeta library. MiXCR, applied by TCRdb to the PCR reads, yields one record per CDR3 protein. The sample shows roughly 160,000 distinct CDR3 sequences, around 10% of them seen only once. The CDR3 is made up of 17 amino acids. Germline-derived CDR1 and CDR2 are SGHRS and YFSETQ. Trimming took 2 bases from V and 3 from J; bases not matched to a gene: 10. This clonotype appeared many times. The target antigen is unknown. The sequencing here drew on PBMCs, taken before TCRalphabeta/CD19-depleted stem cell transplant. This receptor was obtained from a boy aged 2-15 years with acute myeloid leukemia, due to receive a stem cell transplant. The chain is built from TRBV5-1 and TRBJ2-5; 10 bases match TRBD1. CDR3 sequence reads: CASSFSDDRGLEETQYF. CDR3 DNA: TGCGCCAGCAGCTTTTCCGACGACAGGGGGCTTGAAGAGACCCAGTACTTC.